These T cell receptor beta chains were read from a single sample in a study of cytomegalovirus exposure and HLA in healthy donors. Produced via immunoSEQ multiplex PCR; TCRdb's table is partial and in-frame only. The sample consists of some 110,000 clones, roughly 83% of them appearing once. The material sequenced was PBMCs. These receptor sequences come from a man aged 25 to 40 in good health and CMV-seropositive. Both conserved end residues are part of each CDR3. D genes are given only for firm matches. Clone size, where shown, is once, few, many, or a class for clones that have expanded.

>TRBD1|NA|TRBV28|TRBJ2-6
TGTGCCAGCAGGCGAGCAAAACAGGGGGCTGGGGCCAACGGCCTGACTTTC
CASRRAKQGAGANGLTF
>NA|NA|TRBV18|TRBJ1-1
TGTGCCAGCTCACCTTCCAAGAACACTGAAGCTTTCTTT
CASSPSKNTEAFF
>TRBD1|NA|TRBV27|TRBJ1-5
TGTGCCAGCTCGGGGACTTGGACAGGGGACAATCAGCCCCAGCATTTT
CASSGTWTGDNQPQHF
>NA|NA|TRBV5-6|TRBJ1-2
TGTGCCAGCAGCTCGACTCCCAACTATGGCTACACCTTC
CASSSTPNYGYTF
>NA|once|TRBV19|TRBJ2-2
TGTGCCAGTATGGGACTGGCCAGCACCGGGGAGTTGTTTTTT
CASMGLASTGELFF
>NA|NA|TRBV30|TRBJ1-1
TGTGCCTGGGGGGGACACGAGAACACTGAAGCTTTCTTT
CAWGGHENTEAFF
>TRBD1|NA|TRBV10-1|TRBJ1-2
TGCGCCAGCAGCCGACAGGGGAGGGCTAACTATGGCTACACCTTC
CASSRQGRANYGYTF
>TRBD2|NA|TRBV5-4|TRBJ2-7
TGTGCCAGCAGCTTGAGGGCTACTAGCGTTATCCACGAGCAGTACTTC
CASSLRATSVIHEQYF
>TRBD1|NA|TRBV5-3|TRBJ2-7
TGTGCCAGAAGGAGGGGGCAGGGGGACTACGAGCAGTACTTC
CARRRGQGDYEQYF
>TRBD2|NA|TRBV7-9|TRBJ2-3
TGTGCCAGCAGACCAACTAGCGGGGGAACTTCAGATACGCAGTATTTT
CASRPTSGGTSDTQYF
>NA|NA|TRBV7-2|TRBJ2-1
TGTGCCAGCAGCTTCTCGAGCGGGCCATCGGGGAATGAGCAGTTCTTC
CASSFSSGPSGNEQFF
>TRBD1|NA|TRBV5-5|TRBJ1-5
TGTGCCAGCAGCTGGGACAGGGGGCAGCCCCAGCATTTT
CASSWDRGQPQHF
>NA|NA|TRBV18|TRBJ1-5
TGTGCCAGCTCACCAGGGAGAGGGGGTTGGAATCAGCCCCAGCATTTT
CASSPGRGGWNQPQHF
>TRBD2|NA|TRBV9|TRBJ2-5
TGTGCCAGCAGCGTGGGGACTAGTGGTGGGGAGACCCAGTACTTC
CASSVGTSGGETQYF
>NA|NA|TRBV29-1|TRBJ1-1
TGCAGCGTAGCGGCGAGGGAGGGGGACACTGAAGCTTTCTTT
CSVAAREGDTEAFF
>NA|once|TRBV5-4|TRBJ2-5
TGTGCCAGCAGCTTGGGTGCCCCACGGGAGACCCAGTACTTC
CASSLGAPRETQYF
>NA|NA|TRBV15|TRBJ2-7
TGTGCCACCAGCTGGGGCCCTCAGCCCAACGAGCAGTACTTC
CATSWGPQPNEQYF
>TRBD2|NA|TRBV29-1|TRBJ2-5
TGCAGCGTTGTGACGGGAGGGGAGACCCAGTACTTC
CSVVTGGETQYF
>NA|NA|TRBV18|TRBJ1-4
TGTGCCAGCTCACCTGTTGCAGGGGTCCGGGCAACTAATGAAAAACTGTTTTTT
CASSPVAGVRATNEKLFF
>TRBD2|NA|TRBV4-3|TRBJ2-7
TGCGCCAGCAGCCAAGGGACTAGCGGGACCTACGAGCAGTACTTC
CASSQGTSGTYEQYF